Listed below are T cell receptor beta chains from one sample, sequenced in a study of regulatory T cells in long-lasting Graves disease. MiXCR, applied by TCRdb to the multiplex PCR reads, yields one record per CDR3 protein. The table lists 350,000 to 450,000 distinct CDR3 sequences, roughly a fifth of them singletons. This material consisted of peripheral blood mononuclear cells (PBMCs), taken when the disease was refractory, from a patient treated with antithyroid drugs. The receptor source for this set is a female donor with Graves disease. Both conserved end residues are part of each CDR3. The D gene is left open where the match is weak. Part of the rows lack a size; the others show once, few, many or a class for expanded clones.

TRBJ1-3	TRBD1	14	few	TRBV9	TGTGCCAGCAGCTCCCGGACAGGGGCAGACACCATATATTTT	CASSSRTGADTIYF
TRBJ1-4	TRBD1	14	many	TRBV6-2/TRBV6-3	TGTGCCAGCAGTTACGACAGGGGCCGCGAAAAACTGTTTTTT	CASSYDRGREKLFF
TRBJ2-7	-	18	many	TRBV28	TGTGCCAGCAGTTTAAGTTCCACACCGGTGATAAAGACCTACGAGCAGTACTTC	CASSLSSTPVIKTYEQYF
TRBJ2-3	TRBD2	13	few	TRBV2	TGTGCCAGCAGCGGACTAGCGTTGGATACGCAGTATTTT	CASSGLALDTQYF
TRBJ2-1	-	16	-	TRBV11-2	TGTGCCAGCAGCTCCTTCCAGGGGAGCTCCTACAATGAGCAGTTCTTC	CASSSFQGSSYNEQFF
TRBJ1-3	-	15	many	TRBV7-2	TGTGCCAGCAGCTCGACAGGCAGCTCTGGAAACACCATATATTTT	CASSSTGSSGNTIYF
TRBJ2-7	TRBD1	15	many	TRBV6-1	TGTGCCAGCGCTCCCGGGACAGGGATCGTGTACGAGCAGTACTTC	CASAPGTGIVYEQYF
TRBJ2-7	-	15	few	TRBV7-9	TGTGCCAGCAGCTTCGTTCAGGGTGGAACCTACGAGCAGTACTTC	CASSFVQGGTYEQYF
TRBJ2-2	-	14	-	TRBV9	TGTGCCAGCAGCGTAGAAGGGAACACCGGGGAGCTGTTTTTT	CASSVEGNTGELFF
TRBJ1-1	TRBD1	13	many	TRBV28	TGTGCCAGCAGCCTTAGCGGGACAGTTAAAGCTTTCTTT	CASSLSGTVKAFF